This T cell receptor (beta chain) was observed in a study of T-cell memory formation after mild COVID-19. This clonotype was recorded a few times. From the 5' RACE reads, TCRdb called clonotypes with MiXCR, one entry per CDR3 protein. The sample consists of roughly 200,000 distinct CDR3 sequences, under 20% of them appearing once. V was pared by 8 bases and J by 2 bases, with 16 bases between. The CDR3 is made up of 14 amino acids. What was sequenced was PBMCs or a T cell subset sorted from them (not recorded which). The rearrangement uses TRBV12-3 or TRBV12-4 and TRBJ2-7; D uncertain. This TCR derives from an adult woman who had mild COVID-19 (a few samples of this study predate the infection). Cell type and time point are not known. CDR3 DNA sequence: TGTGCCAGCGCCCTAGGTGGGCTAACCTACGAGCAGTACTTC. It translates to CASALGGLTYEQYF.